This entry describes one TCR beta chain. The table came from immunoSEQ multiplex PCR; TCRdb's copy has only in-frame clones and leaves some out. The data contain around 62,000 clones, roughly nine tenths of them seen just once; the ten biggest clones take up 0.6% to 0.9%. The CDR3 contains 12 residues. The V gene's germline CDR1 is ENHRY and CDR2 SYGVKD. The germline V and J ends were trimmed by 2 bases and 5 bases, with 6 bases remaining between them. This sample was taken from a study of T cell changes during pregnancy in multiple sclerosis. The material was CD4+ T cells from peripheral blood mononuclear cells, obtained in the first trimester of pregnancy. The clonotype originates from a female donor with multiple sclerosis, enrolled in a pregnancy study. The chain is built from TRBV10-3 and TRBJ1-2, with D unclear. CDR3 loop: CAISENGYGYTF. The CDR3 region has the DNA TGTGCCATCAGTGAGAACGGGTATGGCTACACCTTC.